This T cell receptor (beta chain) was obtained from a study of cytomegalovirus exposure and HLA in healthy donors. Study-wide results and caveats: An analysis that was carried out later associated fewer than 20,000 TCR beta sequences with HLA alleles at 0.05 false discovery rate. It was assumed in the presence/absence analyses that sequencing depth was roughly uniform across donors. About 87% or about 30% of the time was how often most TCR beta V segments were productive, according to an earlier analysis. Fewer N-insertions (relative to the roughly 720-donor mean) were reportedly seen in an Asian-associated ancestry cluster in a later analysis.

This clone was picked up one time. Antigen: not known. The CDR3 covers 13 residues. V gave up 1 base and J gave up 1 base, with 4 bases separating them. Germline CDR1 is SGHRS and CDR2 is YFSETQ. Primers included in the PCR were 60 Vbeta and 13 Jbeta primers. Assay: immunoSEQ multiplex PCR; the TCRdb copy retains only in-frame clones and omits some. The sample carries under 200,000 clones, about three quarters recorded once. The sequence was collected from a woman between 40 and 50 years old in good health and CMV-seropositive. Input material: PBMCs. The gene calls are TRBV5-1 and TRBJ2-3; D gene ambiguous. CDR3 sequence: CASSLTGTDTQYF. The DNA for the CDR3 is TGCGCCAGCAGCTTGACAGGCACAGATACGCAGTATTTT. Full variable domain (outside the CDR3, taken from reference TRBV5-1 and TRBJ2-3): KAGVTQTPRYLIKTRGQQVTLSCSPISGHRSVSWYQQTPGQGLQFLFEYFSETQRNKGNFPGRFSGRQFSNSRSEMNVSTLELGDSALYLCASSLTGTDTQYFGPGTRLTVL.